What follows describes a single T cell receptor beta chain. Its antigen is currently unknown. TCRdb reprocessed the 5' RACE reads with MiXCR, giving one entry per CDR3 protein. Of 350,000 to 500,000 distinct CDR3 sequences in the sample, under 25% were seen once. The sample originates from a study of T-cell memory formation after mild COVID-19. Study as a whole: Clusters were largely donor specific.

Study-level findings and limits: For contracting clones, CD4+ ones sat mainly in CM and EM, CD8+ in EMRA. From day 15 to 85, contracting clones were balanced between CD4 and CD8, whereas later expanders leaned toward CD4+.

Sample: PBMCs or a T cell subset sorted from them (not recorded which). This TCR was sampled from an adult woman who had mild COVID-19 (a few samples of this study predate the infection). Cell type and time point are not known.

The CDR3 spells CATKRTSTGELFF. The CDR3 DNA follows: TGTGCCACCAAAAGGACGTCGACCGGGGAGCTGTTTTTT. The chain uses TRBV24-1 and TRBJ2-2; unclear D gene. Between the trimmed V and J ends, which lost 8 bases and 5 bases, there was a span of 11 bases. Germline CDR1 and CDR2: KGHDR and SFDVKD. This CDR3 region has 13 residues.